The clone carrying this T cell receptor (beta chain) was picked up a small number of times. Its antigen is unknown. Building of the TCR beta libraries involved iRepertoire HTBI primers and Arm-PCR of CDR3 regions. From the multiplex PCR reads, TCRdb called clonotypes with MiXCR, one entry per CDR3 protein. The profile covers approximately 300,000 distinct CDR3 sequences, with under 20% appearing a single time and around 37% taken by the ten largest. CDR1 and CDR2 (germline): SGHDT, YYEEEE. The trim removed 4 bases at V and 3 bases at J, leaving 9 bases unmatched. This CDR3 is 17 amino acids long. This record belongs to a study of regulatory T cells in long-lasting Graves disease. Study background: Antithyroid drugs had been given to newly diagnosed Graves' patients for under 3 months.

Time point indicated: newly diagnosed GD, antithyroid drugs for less than 3 months. Extracted RNA from PBMCs served as the source of the TCR library. American Thyroid Association guidelines defined how Graves' disease was diagnosed. Peripheral blood, at about 10 milliliters, went into EDTA tubes. Whole-study findings and limits: Persistent Graves' patients showed less TCR diversity than newly diagnosed ones.

The clonotype originates from a female donor with Graves disease. Sequences were derived from peripheral blood mononuclear cells (PBMCs), sampled at new diagnosis, from a patient treated with antithyroid drugs. This sequence joins TRBV5-6 and TRBJ2-2, with TRBD2 matching 10 bases. CDR3 sequence reads: CASSPTIAGGYTGELFF. Written as DNA, the CDR3 is TGTGCCAGCAGCCCTACCATAGCGGGAGGTTACACCGGGGAGCTGTTTTTT. Drawing the rest from reference TRBV5-6 and TRBJ2-2, the complete variable domain is DAGVTQSPTHLIKTRGQQVTLRCSPKSGHDTVSWYQQALGQGPQFIFQYYEEEERQRGNFPDRFSGHQFPNYSSELNVNALLLGDSALYLCASSPTIAGGYTGELFFGEGSRLTVL.